The rows below give T cell receptor beta chains drawn from one sample of a study of blood T cells in healthy people across ages. TCRdb re-called the 5' RACE reads with MiXCR, one entry per CDR3 protein. Here the sample spans nearly 1 million distinct CDR3 sequences, roughly half being singletons. Source material: blood. All receptors derive from a woman between 55 and 75 years old in good health. The CDR3 runs from the conserved cysteine through the conserved F or W. A D gene is named only where the DNA matches it firmly. Size is omitted from some rows. Given values are once, few, many or a class for expanded clones.

>TRBJ1-2|TRBV10-3|NA|TRBD1
CAISRGQGGGYTF
TGTGCCATCAGTCGGGGACAGGGTGGCGGCTACACCTTC
>TRBJ2-7|TRBV3-1|NA|TRBD2
CASSQDPGLVAEQYF
TGTGCCAGCAGCCAAGACCCCGGACTAGTCGCGGAGCAGTACTTC
>TRBJ1-5|TRBV7-9|few|NA
CASSSGASINQPQHF
TGTGCCAGCAGCTCAGGGGCCAGCATCAATCAGCCCCAGCATTTT
>TRBJ2-2|TRBV5-1|once|TRBD1
CASSLGTGSGELFF
TGCGCCAGCAGCTTGGGGACAGGGTCCGGGGAGCTGTTTTTT
>TRBJ2-5|TRBV28|NA|NA
CASSLRPGRQETQYF
TGTGCCAGCAGTTTACGGCCGGGACGCCAAGAGACCCAGTACTTC
>TRBJ2-4|TRBV4-2|few|NA
CASSHGAQRSGKNIQYF
TGTGCCAGCAGCCACGGTGCCCAGAGAAGCGGGAAAAACATTCAGTACTTC
>TRBJ2-7|TRBV20-1|NA|NA
CSALPESYEQYF
TGCAGTGCCCTCCCCGAATCCTACGAGCAGTACTTC
>TRBJ1-1|TRBV7-2|NA|TRBD1
CASSPGQGAFF
TGTGCCAGCAGCCCAGGACAGGGTGCTTTCTTT
>TRBJ2-7|TRBV7-9|few|NA
CASSSMLLASYEQYF
TGTGCCAGCAGCTCCATGCTGTTGGCATCCTACGAGCAGTACTTC
>TRBJ1-4|TRBV2|NA|NA
CASKGSGGEKLFF
TGTGCCAGCAAAGGAAGTGGTGGCGAAAAACTGTTTTTT
>TRBJ1-5|TRBV2|few|NA
CASSDANQPQHF
TGTGCCAGCAGTGACGCGAATCAGCCCCAGCATTTT
>TRBJ1-2|TRBV29-1|NA|NA
CSVGQFYGYTF
TGCAGCGTTGGGCAGTTCTATGGCTACACCTTC
>TRBJ1-2|TRBV24-1|NA|NA
CATQEAPRLHPNYGYTF
TGTGCCACCCAGGAGGCTCCTCGACTGCACCCTAACTATGGCTACACCTTC
>TRBJ2-5|TRBV6-2/TRBV6-3|NA|TRBD2
CACSYSWTSGQETQYF
TGTGCCTGCAGTTACTCCTGGACTAGCGGGCAAGAGACCCAGTACTTC
>TRBJ2-7|TRBV5-5|NA|TRBD2
CASSAIAGLTPYEQYF
TGTGCCAGCAGCGCCATAGCGGGACTGACCCCCTACGAGCAGTACTTC
>TRBJ2-5|TRBV20-1|NA|NA
CSARDLRAQGGEIQYF
TGCAGTGCTAGAGACCTGCGAGCCCAGGGGGGAGAGATCCAGTACTTC
>TRBJ2-1|TRBV5-6|few|TRBD2
CASSFLTSGRQQFF
TGTGCCAGCAGCTTCCTGACTAGCGGGAGACAGCAGTTCTTC
>TRBJ2-5|TRBV4-2|few|TRBD2
CASSQDWLAGVGQETQYF
TGTGCCAGCAGCCAAGATTGGCTAGCGGGAGTGGGCCAAGAGACCCAGTACTTC
>TRBJ2-7|TRBV4-2|NA|NA
CASSQDSIYEQYF
TGTGCCAGCAGCCAGGACAGCATCTACGAGCAGTACTTC
>TRBJ1-2|TRBV20-1|NA|NA
CSALRGDDYGYTF
TGCAGTGCTCTGAGGGGGGATGACTATGGCTACACCTTC
>TRBJ1-6|TRBV20-1|NA|NA
CSAREVTQPNSPLHF
TGCAGTGCTAGAGAGGTGACACAACCAAATTCACCCCTCCACTTT
>TRBJ1-2|TRBV3-1|NA|NA
CASSQDPDLSGYTF
TGTGCCAGCAGCCAAGATCCGGACCTCAGCGGCTACACCTTC
>TRBJ2-7|TRBV27|NA|NA
CASSHQPLDHQYF
TGTGCCAGCAGCCATCAACCTTTAGACCACCAGTACTTC
>TRBJ2-5|TRBV10-3|NA|TRBD1
CAISGQGGQETQYF
TGTGCCATCAGTGGACAGGGGGGCCAAGAGACCCAGTACTTC
>TRBJ2-1|TRBV12-5|NA|TRBD1
CASGLSGQGNEQFF
TGTGCTAGTGGTTTATCGGGACAGGGCAATGAGCAGTTCTTC
>TRBJ2-4|TRBV2|few|TRBD1
CASSEQGARNIQYF
TGTGCCAGCAGTGAGCAGGGGGCTCGGAACATTCAGTACTTC
>TRBJ1-5|TRBV7-6|NA|NA
CASSPRTGQPQHF
TGTGCCAGCAGCCCCCGTACTGGACAGCCCCAGCATTTT
>TRBJ1-5|TRBV28|NA|TRBD1
CATATLRTGGNQPQHF
TGTGCCACCGCTACTCTTAGGACAGGGGGCAATCAGCCCCAGCATTTT
>TRBJ2-3|TRBV27|NA|NA
CASSTAWTLTDTQYF
TGTGCCAGCAGCACCGCCTGGACCCTCACAGATACGCAGTATTTT
>TRBJ2-6|TRBV29-1|once|NA
CSVRPSGAPSGANVLTF
TGCAGCGTCCGCCCGTCCGGGGCCCCATCTGGGGCCAACGTCCTGACTTTC
>TRBJ1-2|TRBV6-5|NA|TRBD1
CASSYDNRGQGYTF
TGTGCCAGCAGTTACGACAACAGGGGGCAAGGCTACACCTTC
>TRBJ2-5|TRBV15|NA|NA
CATSRVDNQETQYF
TGTGCCACCAGCAGAGTTGACAACCAAGAGACCCAGTACTTC
>TRBJ2-7|TRBV4-3|few|NA
CASSQEWEETYEQYF
TGCGCCAGCAGCCAAGAGTGGGAGGAAACCTACGAGCAGTACTTC
>TRBJ1-2|TRBV3-1|NA|TRBD1
CACSRGQPYGYTF
TGTGCCTGCAGCCGGGGACAGCCCTATGGCTACACCTTC
>TRBJ2-7|TRBV10-3|NA|NA
CAISKKGNEQYF
TGTGCCATCAGTAAAAAGGGCAATGAGCAGTACTTC
>TRBJ2-7|TRBV5-1|few|NA
CASSLTANSYEQYF
TGCGCCAGCAGCTTGACGGCAAACTCCTACGAGCAGTACTTC
>TRBJ2-5|TRBV2|NA|NA
CASRGSGAGLQETQYF
TGTGCCAGCAGAGGGTCCGGGGCGGGCCTACAAGAGACCCAGTACTTC
>TRBJ1-4|TRBV6-5|NA|TRBD1
CASSSQDRGREKLFF
TGTGCCAGCAGTTCCCAAGACAGGGGGCGCGAAAAACTGTTTTTT
>TRBJ1-1|TRBV7-6|NA|NA
CASSSIGRTGEITEAFF
TGTGCCAGCAGCTCGATAGGGAGGACGGGCGAGATCACTGAAGCTTTCTTT
>TRBJ2-3|TRBV18|NA|NA
CASSPPFRTDTQYF
TGTGCCAGCTCACCACCCTTCCGCACAGATACGCAGTATTTT
>TRBJ2-5|TRBV29-1|NA|NA
CSVGGGRGGGEQYF
TGCAGCGTGGGGGGAGGCAGGGGAGGCGGTGAGCAGTACTTC
>TRBJ1-1|TRBV6-5|NA|TRBD1
CATPSDRVMNTEAFF
TGTGCCACCCCCTCGGACAGGGTGATGAACACTGAAGCTTTCTTT
>TRBJ2-1|TRBV7-2|NA|NA
CASRSKNEQFF
TGTGCCAGCAGAAGCAAGAATGAGCAGTTCTTC
>TRBJ2-5|TRBV7-2|NA|NA
CASSLTLRKHATQYF
TGTGCCAGCAGCTTAACCCTCCGGAAGCACGCGACCCAGTACTTC
>TRBJ2-3|TRBV5-1|NA|NA
CASSPGRGTKGNTQYF
TGCGCCAGCAGCCCGGGTCGGGGAACTAAAGGGAATACGCAGTATTTT
>TRBJ1-2|TRBV3-1|NA|NA
CASSQDPGHTQHTF
TGTGCCAGCAGCCAAGATCCGGGACACACACAGCACACCTTC
>TRBJ2-7|TRBV5-6|NA|NA
CASSWGGPTEQYF
TGTGCCAGCAGCTGGGGCGGGCCAACCGAGCAGTACTTC
>TRBJ1-4|TRBV3-1|NA|NA
CASSQQVGPTEKLFF
TGTGCCAGCAGCCAACAGGTGGGGCCGACTGAAAAACTGTTTTTT
>TRBJ1-2|TRBV11-2|NA|TRBD1
CASSSLTGTGFGYTF
TGTGCCAGCAGCTCTCTAACCGGGACAGGGTTTGGCTACACCTTC
>TRBJ2-3|TRBV29-1|few|NA
CSVVWGADTQYF
TGCAGCGTTGTTTGGGGAGCAGATACGCAGTATTTT
>TRBJ2-7|TRBV29-1|NA|TRBD2
CSVEGSGSYNEQYF
TGCAGCGTTGAAGGTAGCGGGAGTTACAATGAGCAGTACTTC
>TRBJ2-7|TRBV6-5|NA|NA
CASSYMRWGRADTYEQYF
TGTGCCAGCAGTTACATGAGGTGGGGACGAGCGGATACCTACGAGCAGTACTTC
>TRBJ2-7|TRBV11-3|NA|NA
CASSRDGLYEQYF
TGTGCCAGCAGCAGGGACGGCCTCTACGAGCAGTACTTC
>TRBJ2-1|TRBV7-2|NA|TRBD2
CASSLAAGVFYEQFF
TGTGCCAGCAGCTTAGCGGCGGGAGTGTTCTATGAGCAGTTCTTC
>TRBJ1-6|TRBV6-1|NA|NA
CASRTGQNNSPLHF
TGTGCCAGCAGAACCGGACAGAATAATTCACCCCTCCACTTT
>TRBJ1-1|TRBV6-1|NA|NA
CASSDRSRGSAEAFF
TGTGCCAGCAGCGACAGAAGTCGGGGTTCCGCTGAAGCTTTCTTT